Below, 10 T cell receptor beta chains from the same sample are listed, as sequenced in a study of T cell responses to AZD1222 COVID-19 vaccine. Here immunoSEQ multiplex PCR was the method, and the copy in TCRdb shows in-frame clones only, minus some. This sample has some 80,000 clones; approximately 89% occur once, and the top ten carry 10%. The sequencing here drew on peripheral blood, taken 28 days after the second dose of the MenACWY control vaccine. These receptors all come from an adult who received the MenACWY meningococcal vaccine as a control.

The rearrangement links TRBV25-1 to TRBJ2-1; D is unclear. The germline V gene has CDR1 MGHDK and CDR2 SYGVNS. CDR3 length: 14 residues. The V and J ends lost 4 bases and 6 bases respectively, with 13 bases between them. The CDR3 here is CASSGQDTPNEQFF. The CDR3 nucleotides read TGTGCCAGCAGTGGGCAGGATACCCCCAATGAGCAGTTCTTC.

CDR3 in DNA: TGTGCCAGCAGCCAACCCCGGACAGGGGCGGGAAACTATGGCTACACCTTC. It yields the protein CASSQPRTGAGNYGYTF. V usage is TRBV4-2 and J usage is TRBJ1-2; 9 bases map to TRBD1. Per germline, CDR1 LGHNA and CDR2 YNFKEQ. V shed 2 bases, J shed 2 bases, and the junction held 9 bases outside the gene matches. The CDR3 is 17 amino acids.

The chain is built from TRBV9 and TRBJ2-1, with TRBD2 identical over 14 bases. With 3 bases clipped from V and 3 bases from J, the junction kept 11 bases outside the gene matches. The CDR3 covers 19 residues. CDR1 is SGDLS, CDR2 YYNGEE, per germline. The CDR3 sequence is CASSGRGTSGGSHYNEQFF. The CDR3 bases are TGTGCCAGCAGCGGGCGAGGGACTAGCGGGGGAAGCCACTACAATGAGCAGTTCTTC.

The chain uses TRBV5-4 and TRBJ1-4; D gene unclear. The V gene's germline CDR1 is SGHNT and CDR2 YYREEE (reference sequence). The length of the CDR3 is 13 residues. The V end lost 4 bases, the J end lost 7 bases, and 11 bases lay between the germline ends. The CDR3 nucleotides are TGTGCCAGCAGCCCTTTGGGTAGTGAAAAACTGTTTTTT. Translating it yields CASSPLGSEKLFF.

The genes are TRBV10-3 and TRBJ1-5; a possible D gene is TRBD1 (5 bases). The germline V gene has CDR1 ENHRY and CDR2 SYGVKD. Trimming took off 0 bases at V and 2 bases at J, with 8 bases between the two ends. The CDR3 totals 15 residues. The CDR3 DNA follows: TGTGCCATCAGTGAGTCTGACAGCGGCAATCAGCCCCAGCATTTT. This codes for CAISESDSGNQPQHF.

The V gene is TRBV4-3, the J gene TRBJ2-1; no clear D gene. V dropped 1 base and J dropped 3 bases, with 7 bases sitting between them. Germline V gene data show CDR1 as LGHNA and CDR2 as YSLEER. The length of the CDR3 is 14 residues. The CDR3 spells CASSQGVSYNEQFF. DNA of the CDR3: TGCGCCAGCAGCCAAGGGGTCAGCTACAATGAGCAGTTCTTC.

A few counts support this clone. The chain couples TRBV2 to TRBJ1-4; 7 bases map to TRBD1. Germline V gives CDR1 SNHLY, CDR2 FYNNEI. This CDR3 comprises 16 residues. The trim removed 5 bases at V and 4 bases at J, leaving 10 bases unmatched. CDR3 residues: CASSPPSGTVNEKLFF. Written as DNA, the CDR3 is TGTGCCAGCAGTCCTCCGAGTGGGACAGTTAATGAAAAACTGTTTTTT.

The chain recombines TRBV19 with TRBJ2-7; no clear D gene. The CDR3 totals 14 residues. Germline lookup yields CDR1 LNHDA and CDR2 SQIVND (reference sequence). V lost 1 base and J lost 5, with 12 bases in between. The CDR3 DNA sequence: TGTGCCAGTAGTATAGGGTCGCAAAGCCACGAGCAGTACTTC. Its protein product is CASSIGSQSHEQYF. The entire variable domain, with the rest obtained from reference TRBV19 and TRBJ2-7, is as follows: DGGITQSPKYLFRKEGQNVTLSCEQNLNHDAMYWYRQDPGQGLRLIYYSQIVNDFQKGDIAEGYSVSREKKESFPLTVTSAQKNPTAFYLCASSIGSQSHEQYFGPGTRLTVT.

This clone turned up a few times. The rearrangement links TRBV10-2 to TRBJ1-1; D is uncertain. V lost 4 bases and J 4 bases, leaving 4 bases between the germline ends. Germline V lookup: CDR1 WSHSY, CDR2 SAAADI. The CDR3 length is 11 residues. CDR3 bases: TGCGCCAGCAGTGGGGGCACTGAAGCTTTCTTT. This encodes CASSGGTEAFF.

The chain uses TRBV28 and TRBJ1-5; possible D gene TRBD1, 5 bases. V was pared by 6 bases and J by 1 base, with 22 bases between. The V gene's germline CDR1 is MDHEN and CDR2 SYDVKM. The length of the CDR3 is 18 residues. CDR3: CASSRMGGVGRSNQPQHF. The CDR3 DNA sequence: TGTGCCAGCAGCCGAATGGGGGGGGTAGGGAGAAGCAATCAGCCCCAGCATTTT.